This entry lists 8 T cell receptor beta chains sequenced from one sample in a study of T cell repertoires in cytomegalovirus infection. One entry per CDR3 protein results from TCRdb running MiXCR on the reads. The sample carries roughly 230,000 distinct CDR3 sequences, over 20% recorded once. Specimen: CD8+ T cells from PBMCs. The receptor source for this set is a human donor in good health (CMV status not recorded). Some clones in this sample may be carry-over from other donors' samples.

V and J are TRBV7-9 and TRBJ1-2; D unresolved. Germline V gives CDR1 SEHNR, CDR2 FQNEAQ (reference sequence). This CDR3 spans 12 amino acids. Trimming removed 3 bases from V and 6 bases from J, with 8 bases in between. The CDR3 DNA reads as TGTGCCAGCAGCTTTTCAGCGGATGGCTACACCTTC. Its protein product is CASSFSADGYTF.

This sequence joins TRBV7-6 and TRBJ2-7; TRBD2 agrees at 7 bases. CDR1 is SGHVS and CDR2 is FNYEAQ in the germline V gene. The CDR3 sequence is 15 residues long. Trimming cost V 5 bases and J 2 bases; bases outside gene matches: 9. This CDR3 is CASSPGGGVPYEQYF. CDR3 bases: TGTGCCAGCAGCCCCGGCGGGGGTGTTCCCTACGAGCAGTACTTC.

This CDR3 is CAIRGLAFEQYF. CDR3 in DNA: TGTGCCATCAGGGGCCTTGCCTTCGAGCAGTACTTC. The V and J genes are TRBV10-3 and TRBJ2-7; D gene unclear. V lost 6 bases and J 6 bases, leaving 12 bases between the germline ends. This CDR3 comprises 12 residues. Germline V lookup: CDR1 ENHRY, CDR2 SYGVKD.

This clonotype was seen ten or more times. This chain uses TRBV6-1 with TRBJ2-2; the D is unclear. This CDR3 contains 14 residues. Per germline, CDR1 MNHNS and CDR2 SASEGT. The V end lost 5 bases, the J end lost 5 bases, and 12 bases lay between the germline ends. The CDR3 nucleotides read TGTGCCAGCAGTACCTCGGGTCCGACCGGGGAGCTGTTTTTT. As protein: CASSTSGPTGELFF.

The V and J genes are TRBV19 and TRBJ1-5, with 9 positions matching TRBD1. The junction had 11 bases not matched to a gene; V was cut back by 8 bases and J by 3 bases. Germline values: CDR1 LNHDA, CDR2 SQIVND (reference sequence). This CDR3 is 16 amino acids long. CDR3 sequence: CASESRDRAYNQPQHF. CDR3 nucleotides: TGTGCCAGTGAATCCCGGGACAGGGCTTACAATCAGCCCCAGCATTTT.

V and J are TRBV28 and TRBJ1-3; a weak D match, TRBD1 (6 bases). Per the germline V gene, CDR1 is MDHEN and CDR2 is SYDVKM. Deletions cut 5 bases from V and 2 bases from J, with 10 bases between. The CDR3 is made up of 14 amino acids. The CDR3, as DNA: TGTGCCAGCAGTCCCGGGGGCACTGGAAACACCATATATTTT. Residues: CASSPGGTGNTIYF. The full variable domain, rest sourced from reference TRBV28 and TRBJ1-3, is DVKVTQSSRYLVKRTGEKVFLECVQDMDHENMFWYRQDPGLGLRLIYFSYDVKMKEKGDIPEGYSVSREKKERFSLILESASTNQTSMYLCASSPGGTGNTIYFGEGSWLTVV.

The rearrangement joins TRBV12-3 or TRBV12-4 to TRBJ2-7, with 9 bases fitting TRBD2. The CDR3 totals 16 residues. After removal of 0 bases from V and 7 bases from J, the junction contained 10 bases not matched to a gene. Here the CDR3 reads CASSLAGGGAGSEQYF. CDR3 in DNA: TGTGCCAGCAGTTTAGCGGGCGGGGGGGCCGGATCGGAGCAGTACTTC.

This clonotype showed up many times. V gene TRBV12-3 or TRBV12-4 combines with J gene TRBJ1-5; D remains ambiguous. This CDR3 spans 15 amino acids. V was cut by 3 bases and J by 2 bases, with 11 bases left in between. This CDR3 is CASSLNGRGNQPQHF. The CDR3 DNA is TGTGCCAGCAGTTTGAACGGACGGGGCAATCAGCCCCAGCATTTT.